The 28 T cell receptor beta chains given below trace back to one sample, sequenced in a study of T cell responses to AZD1222 COVID-19 vaccine. Some clones are missing from TCRdb's copy, which holds only in-frame ones; the method was immunoSEQ multiplex PCR. The sample lists some 130,000 clones, over 75% seen once, with about 8% in the top ten. This sample comprised peripheral blood, obtained on day 0 of AZD1222 vaccination. Source of these receptors: an adult in good health.

This chain links TRBV9 with TRBJ1-2; D call uncertain. The CDR3 sequence is 14 residues long. Per germline, CDR1 SGDLS and CDR2 YYNGEE. Trimming removed 4 bases at V and 4 bases at J, with 14 bases between. The CDR3 protein is CASSLGGGIYGYTF. In nucleotides, the CDR3 is TGTGCCAGCAGCCTAGGCGGCGGTATCTATGGCTACACCTTC.

The rearrangement uses TRBV19 and TRBJ1-2, with D possibly TRBD1 on 5 matching bases. The germline gives CDR1 LNHDA, CDR2 SQIVND (reference sequence). The CDR3 has 17 residues. The V end was cut by 6 bases, the J end by 4 bases, with 24 bases between. The CDR3 DNA follows: TGTGCCAGTAGCCGGGACCCACAGAGGGCCTACTCCTATGGCTACACCTTC. It yields the protein CASSRDPQRAYSYGYTF.

The chain carries TRBV24-1 and TRBJ2-3, with 7 nucleotides matching TRBD1. The ends lost 3 bases at V and 5 bases at J; junction bases unmatched: 7. Per germline, CDR1 KGHDR and CDR2 SFDVKD. CDR3 length equals 15 residues. The CDR3 DNA reads as TGTGCCACCAGTGATCCTACAGGGGCTGGAGATACGCAGTATTTT. Its protein is CATSDPTGAGDTQYF.

The rearrangement uses TRBV18 and TRBJ1-2; D is uncertain. The CDR3 loop spans 13 amino acids. The V gene's germline CDR1 is KGHSH and CDR2 LQKENI. Trimming took off 4 bases at V and 2 bases at J, with 8 bases between the two ends. CDR3 nucleotide sequence: TGTGCCAGCTCACAGGGCCCGAACTATGGCTACACCTTC. As protein: CASSQGPNYGYTF. Combining the CDR3 with reference TRBV18 and TRBJ1-2 gives the whole variable domain NAGVMQNPRHLVRRRGQEARLRCSPMKGHSHVYWYRQLPEEGLKFMVYLQKENIIDESGMPKERFSAEFPKEGPSILRIQQVVRGDSAAYFCASSQGPNYGYTFGSGTRLTVV.

V and J are TRBV6-5 and TRBJ1-4; TRBD1 might be the D (5 bases). Trimming removed 5 bases from V and 3 bases from J, with 13 bases in between. The CDR3 extends over 15 amino acids. Per the germline V gene, CDR1 is MNHEY and CDR2 is SVGAGI. CDR3 sequence: CASSPQGAANEKLFF. Here the CDR3 DNA reads TGTGCCAGCAGTCCCCAGGGAGCGGCTAATGAAAAACTGTTTTTT.

This chain links TRBV6-5 with TRBJ1-6; D is possibly TRBD1 (6 bases). Trimming pared 10 bases from V and 5 bases from J, leaving 12 bases between. From germline, CDR1 is MNHEY and CDR2 SVGAGI. The CDR3 spans 13 residues. CDR3 bases: TGTGCCACCCGGACAGCGGATAATTCACCCCTCCACTTT. It codes for CATRTADNSPLHF.

The rearrangement links TRBV11-2 to TRBJ1-5, with TRBD1 matching 10 bases. Trimming took 3 bases from V and 3 from J; bases not matched to a gene: 2. Germline values: CDR1 SGHAT, CDR2 FQNNGV. This CDR3 contains 15 residues. The chain's CDR3 is CASSFGTGDNQPQHF. CDR3 coding DNA: TGTGCCAGCAGCTTCGGGACAGGGGACAATCAGCCCCAGCATTTT.

This clone has just one count. The rearrangement uses TRBV9 and TRBJ1-4; possible D gene TRBD1, 5 bases. The germline V gene has CDR1 SGDLS and CDR2 YYNGEE. V lost 2 bases and J 4 bases, leaving 12 bases between the germline ends. The CDR3 has 15 residues. The CDR3 DNA reads TGTGCCAGCAGCGTTTCAATCCAGGGTAATGAAAAACTGTTTTTT. Encoded protein: CASSVSIQGNEKLFF.

This chain connects TRBV2 to TRBJ1-2; 7 bases are a match to TRBD1. After removal of 5 bases from V and 5 bases from J, the junction contained 5 bases not matched to a gene. The CDR3 length is 13 residues. Looked up from germline, CDR1 is SNHLY and CDR2 is FYNNEI. The CDR3, as DNA: TGTGCCAGCAGTCGAGACAGGGAATATGGCTACACCTTC. This codes for CASSRDREYGYTF.

V and J are TRBV4-2 and TRBJ2-2; D remains unclear. This CDR3 contains 13 residues. The V and J ends lost 2 bases and 2 bases respectively, with 3 bases between them. Germline V lookup: CDR1 LGHNA, CDR2 YNFKEQ. This chain's CDR3 is CASSQRNTGELFF. CDR3 DNA sequence: TGTGCCAGCAGCCAACGCAACACCGGGGAGCTGTTTTTT.

This chain links TRBV28 with TRBJ1-5, with unresolved D. Trimming took off 2 bases at V and 13 bases at J, with 9 bases between the two ends. The CDR3 spans 11 residues. In germline, CDR1 is MDHEN, CDR2 SYDVKM. The CDR3 loop is CASSLGMKQHF. For the CDR3, the DNA is TGTGCCAGCAGTTTAGGGATGAAACAGCATTTT.

The V call is TRBV19, the J call TRBJ1-1, with TRBD1 as a possible D gene (5 bases). Germline assignment: CDR1 LNHDA and CDR2 SQIVND (reference sequence). V shed 7 bases and J shed 1 base, with 22 bases lying between them. The CDR3 totals 17 residues. The CDR3 loop reads CASTNNRDPGKNTEAFF. The CDR3 DNA follows: TGTGCCAGTACCAACAACCGGGACCCTGGTAAGAACACTGAAGCTTTCTTT.

V is TRBV6-5 and J is TRBJ1-2; 8 bases align to TRBD1. Germline CDR1 reads MNHEY; CDR2 reads SVGAGI. The junction had 9 bases not matched to a gene; V was cut back by 7 bases and J by 8 bases. CDR3 length: 13 amino acids. The CDR3 is CASKGTGGQGYTF. In DNA form, the CDR3 reads TGTGCCAGCAAAGGGACAGGTGGCCAGGGCTACACCTTC.

The chain combines TRBV18 with TRBJ1-2, with D perhaps matching TRBD1 (6 bases). The CDR3 sequence is 15 residues long. V was trimmed by 4 bases and J by 6 bases, leaving 18 bases between them. Germline loops: CDR1 KGHSH, CDR2 LQKENI. The CDR3 region has the DNA TGTGCCAGCTCACGGGACATGAGGGAGGGAGATGGCTACACCTTC. It yields the protein CASSRDMREGDGYTF.

V is TRBV11-1 and J is TRBJ2-7; D is possibly TRBD2 (7 bases). The germline V and J ends were trimmed by 1 base and 4 bases, with 17 bases remaining between them. In germline, CDR1 is SGHAT, CDR2 FQDESV (reference sequence). The CDR3 consists of 16 residues. The DNA of the CDR3 is TGTGCCAGCAGCTTAGAGACGACGGGGGGCTGGTACGAGCAGTACTTC. It specifies CASSLETTGGWYEQYF.

The J gene is TRBJ1-6, the V gene TRBV27, with unresolved D. Trimming shortened V by 2 bases and J by 8 bases, and 10 bases separated the two germline ends. Per the germline V gene, CDR1 is MNHEY and CDR2 is SMNVEV (reference sequence). The CDR3 is made up of 14 amino acids. CDR3 sequence reads: CASSLGFRHSPLHF. The CDR3 coding sequence is TGTGCCAGCAGTTTAGGGTTCCGGCATTCACCCCTCCACTTT.

The chain links TRBV6-5 to TRBJ1-6, with unresolved D. Germline V gives CDR1 MNHEY, CDR2 SVGAGI. Trimming removed 4 bases at V and 7 bases at J, with 5 bases between. CDR3 length equals 12 residues. Here the CDR3 reads CASSSNNSPLHF. The CDR3 region has the DNA TGTGCCAGCAGTTCGAACAATTCACCCCTCCACTTT.

The chain has TRBV29-1 and TRBJ1-1; tentative D call: TRBD1 (6 bases). Germline V lookup: CDR1 SQVTM, CDR2 ANQGSEA. This CDR3 has 12 residues. V lost 3 bases and J 3 bases, leaving 8 bases between the germline ends. CDR3 DNA sequence: TGCAGCGTTGACCCAGGGGACACTGAAGCTTTCTTT. Protein sequence: CSVDPGDTEAFF.

The chain employs TRBV29-1 and TRBJ1-2; 12 bases are shared with TRBD1. This CDR3 is 14 amino acids long. CDR1 and CDR2 (germline): SQVTM, ANQGSEA. After removal of 7 bases from V and 5 bases from J, the junction contained 8 bases not matched to a gene. For the CDR3, the DNA is TGCAGCGCCATGGGACAGGGGGCTGGTTATGGCTACACCTTC. It codes for CSAMGQGAGYGYTF.

The chain employs TRBV7-9 and TRBJ2-7; D could derive from TRBD1 or TRBD2 (5 bases each). Germline V gives CDR1 SEHNR, CDR2 FQNEAQ (reference sequence). V was shortened by 5 bases and J by 0 bases, with 11 bases between the two germline ends. The CDR3 consists of 14 residues. The CDR3 coding sequence is TGTGCCAGCAGCCGGGACGCGCTCTCCTACGAGCAGTACTTC. It yields the protein CASSRDALSYEQYF.

J is TRBJ1-5 and V is TRBV4-2, with a weak D call TRBD1 (5 bases). CDR3 length: 13 amino acids. V was clipped by 0 bases and J by 7 bases, with 7 bases between them. Germline assignment: CDR1 LGHNA and CDR2 YNFKEQ. CDR3 nucleotide sequence: TGTGCCAGCAGCCAAGAGCGGGACCAGCCCCAGCATTTT. It is translated as CASSQERDQPQHF.

The V call is TRBV7-2, the J call TRBJ1-2; D uncertain. The germline CDR1 and CDR2 sequences are SGHTA and FQGNSA. The CDR3 is 13 residues long. The ends were cut back, 4 bases at V and 3 bases at J, with 9 bases in the middle. Here the CDR3 DNA reads TGTGCCAGCAGCTCGACTGGCCACTATGGCTACACCTTC. This codes for CASSSTGHYGYTF.

This rearrangement joins TRBV28 to TRBJ1-5, with 9 positions matching TRBD1. With V trimmed by 6 bases and J by 5 bases, 8 bases remained unmatched. Germline CDR1 is MDHEN and CDR2 is SYDVKM. CDR3 length: 15 amino acids. The CDR3 here is CASSIRDRVHQPQHF. CDR3 nucleotide sequence: TGTGCCAGCAGCATCCGGGACAGGGTGCATCAGCCCCAGCATTTT. Drawing the rest from reference TRBV28 and TRBJ1-5, the complete variable domain is DVKVTQSSRYLVKRTGEKVFLECVQDMDHENMFWYRQDPGLGLRLIYFSYDVKMKEKGDIPEGYSVSREKKERFSLILESASTNQTSMYLCASSIRDRVHQPQHFGDGTRLSIL.

The gene calls are TRBV2 and TRBJ1-1; D perhaps matches TRBD1 (6 bases). CDR3 length: 15 residues. V gave up 6 bases and J gave up 1 base, with 15 bases separating them. CDR1 and CDR2 from the germline V gene are SNHLY and FYNNEI. The chain's CDR3 is CASRDTGSWNTEAFF. The CDR3 DNA reads TGTGCCAGCAGAGACACAGGGTCCTGGAACACTGAAGCTTTCTTT.

The chain carries TRBV28 and TRBJ2-3; D gene unclear. The CDR3 extends over 15 amino acids. Trimming took 3 bases from V and 5 from J, leaving 15 bases between them. Germline CDR1 reads MDHEN; CDR2 reads SYDVKM. CDR3 coding DNA: TGTGCCAGCAGTTTGGCACAGCCTGATATAGATACGCAGTATTTT. Its translation: CASSLAQPDIDTQYF.

V and J are TRBV9 and TRBJ1-3; possibly TRBD1 for D (5 bases). V lost 0 bases and J lost 0, with 13 bases in between. The CDR3 length is 17 residues. Looked up from germline, CDR1 is SGDLS and CDR2 is YYNGEE. CDR3 amino acids: CASSVGQFGSSGNTIYF. CDR3 DNA: TGTGCCAGCAGCGTAGGACAGTTCGGTAGCTCTGGAAACACCATATATTTT.

The V and J genes are TRBV6-5 and TRBJ2-7; 8 bases fit TRBD1. Germline trimming cut 2 bases from V and 2 bases from J; bases unmatched to any gene: 5. CDR3 size: 15 residues. The germline V gene encodes CDR1 MNHEY and CDR2 SVGAGI. The CDR3 DNA follows: TGTGCCAGCAGTTACCTGGGACAGGTGACCTACGAGCAGTACTTC. It yields the protein CASSYLGQVTYEQYF.

Of note for this clone: The junction departs from the called germline gene at one end, perhaps through a read error. The V gene is TRBV28, the J gene TRBJ2-3, with TRBD2 matching 9 bases. The CDR3 spans 16 residues. Germline V gene sequence: CDR1 MDHEN, CDR2 SYDVKM. The DNA of the CDR3 is TGCGCCAGCACCCCCGCGGGGGGGCTCAGCACAGATACGCAGTATTTT. Translation: CASTPAGGLSTDTQYF.